Following are 17 T cell receptor beta chains from one sample sequenced in a study of Ad26.COV2.S vaccination and SARS-CoV-2 variants (dated by TCRdb to the early 2020s). Sample treatment or condition, as interpreted from the label and publication: 15 to 20 received Ad26.COV2.S at low or high dose, single or two shots; about five received placebo; per-sample allocation not given. Repertoires of vaccine and placebo recipients were sequenced from samples collected on day 63 after the first injection. Libraries were made using the immunoSEQ multiplex PCR assay. The table was pulled from immuneACCESS by TCRdb, which kept in-frame rearrangements only. Such tables lose some clones; where checked, under half of the loss comes from unresolved V genes, and the rest has no known cause. The sample yields roughly 460,000 clones; approximately 90% were counted once. In total, the top ten clones hold 1.5% to 2% of the sample.

The sample in question was peripheral blood, obtained in a trial of Ad26.COV2.S vaccine versus placebo. The receptor set was obtained from a person aged 18-60 years who received the Ad26.COV2.S COVID-19 vaccine or a placebo.

This clone has just one count. This sequence joins TRBV6-5 and TRBJ1-6; D unclear. V lost 1 base and J lost 5, with 6 bases in between. Germline-derived CDR1 and CDR2 are MNHEY and SVGAGI. The CDR3 consists of 14 residues. The DNA of the CDR3 is TGTGCCAGCAGTTACTTGCTAGATAATTCACCCCTCCACTTT. This gives the protein CASSYLLDNSPLHF.

This chain uses TRBV29-1 with TRBJ2-1; weak D call: TRBD2 (6 bases). Germline V gene sequence: CDR1 SQVTM, CDR2 ANQGSEA. V lost 3 bases, J lost 8 bases, and 17 bases lay in between. The CDR3 consists of 14 residues. CDR3 amino acids: CSVDTGLLRYEQFF. For the CDR3, the DNA is TGCAGCGTTGACACGGGACTCCTCAGGTATGAGCAGTTCTTC.

V and J are TRBV27 and TRBJ1-6; D call uncertain. In germline, CDR1 is MNHEY, CDR2 SMNVEV (reference sequence). This CDR3 spans 14 amino acids. Between the trimmed V and J ends, which lost 2 bases and 6 bases, there was a span of 8 bases. CDR3 in amino acids: CASSLGARNSPLHF. CDR3 sequence (DNA): TGTGCCAGCAGTTTAGGAGCGCGTAATTCACCCCTCCACTTT.

A few counts support this clone. CDR3 in amino acids: CASSSGQAYGYTF. CDR3 sequence (DNA): TGTGCCAGCAGCTCGGGACAGGCCTATGGCTACACCTTC. The chain is built from TRBV7-9 and TRBJ1-2; TRBD1 matches 8 bases. The germline V gene has CDR1 SEHNR and CDR2 FQNEAQ (reference sequence). This CDR3 has 13 residues. Losses at the gene ends were 4 bases for V and 4 bases for J; bases not matched to a gene: 2.

This rearrangement joins TRBV5-5 to TRBJ1-4; D uncertain. The CDR3 is 12 amino acids. The germline V gene has CDR1 SGHKS and CDR2 YYEKEE (reference sequence). With 2 bases removed from V and 5 bases from J, the gap between germline ends came to 4 bases. The CDR3 is CASSFANEKLFF. The DNA of the CDR3 is TGTGCCAGCAGCTTCGCCAATGAAAAACTGTTTTTT. The full variable domain, its missing parts supplied by reference TRBV5-5 and TRBJ1-4, is DAGVTQSPTHLIKTRGQQVTLRCSPISGHKSVSWYQQVLGQGPQFIFQYYEKEERGRGNFPDRFSARQFPNYSSELNVNALLLGDSALYLCASSFANEKLFFGSGTQLSVL.

The V gene is TRBV15, the J gene TRBJ1-2, with D perhaps matching TRBD1 (6 bases). CDR3 size: 15 residues. The germline CDR1 and CDR2 sequences are LNHNV and YYDKDF (reference sequence). Trimming shortened V by 6 bases and J by 5 bases, and 19 bases separated the two germline ends. Here the CDR3 reads CATRPNDRSKYGYTF. The CDR3 DNA sequence: TGTGCCACCAGACCTAACGACAGGAGTAAATATGGCTACACCTTC.

This rearrangement joins TRBV5-1 to TRBJ2-1; D is unresolved. Germline lookup yields CDR1 SGHRS and CDR2 YFSETQ. Trimming pared 0 bases from V and 9 bases from J, leaving 4 bases between. CDR3 size: 11 residues. The CDR3 region has the DNA TGCGCCAGCAGCTTGGCTGTTGAGCAGTTCTTC. Translating gives CASSLAVEQFF.

The V gene is TRBV15, the J gene TRBJ2-7; D possibly corresponds to TRBD1 (6 bases). The V gene's germline CDR1 is LNHNV and CDR2 YYDKDF (reference sequence). The CDR3 runs to 14 residues. Trimming cost V 1 base and J 1 base, with 8 bases left between them. CDR3 DNA sequence: TGTGCCACCAGCAGAGGACAGGCATCCTACGAGCAGTACTTC. It encodes CATSRGQASYEQYF.

The rearrangement uses TRBV27 and TRBJ2-7; 9 bases line up with TRBD1. With V trimmed by 6 bases and J by 2 bases, 8 bases remained unmatched. In germline, CDR1 is MNHEY, CDR2 SMNVEV (reference sequence). CDR3 length: 15 residues. In nucleotides, the CDR3 is TGTGCCAGCAGAGCCCCGGGACAGGGAGCCTACGAGCAGTACTTC. This encodes CASRAPGQGAYEQYF.

The V call is TRBV5-1, the J call TRBJ2-7; 7 nucleotides line up with TRBD1. This CDR3 has 16 residues. Per germline, CDR1 SGHRS and CDR2 YFSETQ. Trimming at V came to 1 base and at J to 7 bases, leaving 14 bases not matched to a gene. The CDR3 is CASSLRGTGVIGEQYF. CDR3 sequence (DNA): TGCGCCAGCAGCTTGCGCGGTACAGGGGTGATCGGGGAGCAGTACTTC.

This clone showed up many times. The genes are TRBV6-5 and TRBJ1-5, with a possible D match to TRBD1 (5 bases). This CDR3 comprises 14 residues. Looked up from germline, CDR1 is MNHEY and CDR2 is SVGAGI. The V end was cut by 3 bases, the J end by 7 bases, with 13 bases between. The CDR3 DNA follows: TGTGCCAGCAGTTATCGGTCGGGGCGACAGCCCCAGCATTTT. Its protein product is CASSYRSGRQPQHF.

The rearrangement links TRBV4-1 to TRBJ1-1, with 7 nucleotides matching TRBD1. Unmatched junction bases numbered 6, after V lost 2 bases and J lost 6 bases. Germline V gene sequence: CDR1 MGHRA, CDR2 YSYEKL. The CDR3 contains 14 residues. This chain's CDR3 is CASSQTGVNSEAFF. CDR3 in DNA: TGCGCCAGCAGCCAAACAGGGGTTAACTCTGAAGCTTTCTTT.

This clone was counted a single time. The chain carries TRBV6-7 and TRBJ1-4; 11 bases align to TRBD1. TRBV6-7 is annotated as an ORF whose role is uncertain. Losses at the gene ends were 10 bases for V and 0 bases for J; bases not matched to a gene: 7. The CDR3 extends over 16 amino acids. The CDR3 DNA reads TGTGCCACCGGACAGGGGGCTCTCACAACTAATGAAAAACTGTTTTTT. Translated, it gives CATGQGALTTNEKLFF.

This clone has just one count. The chain is built from TRBV18 and TRBJ2-7, with D maybe TRBD1 (5 bases). CDR1 is KGHSH and CDR2 is LQKENI in the germline V gene. The CDR3 totals 14 residues. V lost 1 base to trimming and J lost 2 bases, with 9 bases between them. The CDR3 is CASSPQGNAYEQYF. Written as DNA, the CDR3 is TGTGCCAGCTCACCACAGGGGAATGCCTACGAGCAGTACTTC.

This clone has just a few counts. J is TRBJ1-5 and V is TRBV7-2, with D perhaps matching TRBD1 (6 bases). Trimming cost V 1 base and J 7 bases, with 8 bases left between them. Germline CDR1 is SGHTA and CDR2 is FQGNSA. The CDR3 consists of 13 residues. DNA for the CDR3: TGTGCCAGCAGCTTAGTGGACAGCCAGCCCCAGCATTTT. This sequence encodes CASSLVDSQPQHF.

The genes are TRBV10-2 and TRBJ1-4; the D gene is possibly TRBD1 (5 bases). Trimming shortened V by 7 bases and J by 0 bases, and 9 bases separated the two germline ends. Germline CDR1 and CDR2: WSHSY and SAAADI. The CDR3 is 14 residues long. For the CDR3, the DNA is TGCGCCAGCAAGGGGAGCGCAACTAATGAAAAACTGTTTTTT. Translated, it gives CASKGSATNEKLFF.

The V and J genes are TRBV28 and TRBJ1-3, with 8 bases matching TRBD1. Germline V gene data show CDR1 as MDHEN and CDR2 as SYDVKM. CDR3 length: 17 amino acids. Unmatched junction bases numbered 11, after V lost 5 bases and J lost 2 bases. The CDR3 loop reads CASSSRQGFTAGNTIYF. Written as DNA, the CDR3 is TGTGCCAGCAGTAGCCGACAGGGGTTTACTGCTGGAAACACCATATATTTT.